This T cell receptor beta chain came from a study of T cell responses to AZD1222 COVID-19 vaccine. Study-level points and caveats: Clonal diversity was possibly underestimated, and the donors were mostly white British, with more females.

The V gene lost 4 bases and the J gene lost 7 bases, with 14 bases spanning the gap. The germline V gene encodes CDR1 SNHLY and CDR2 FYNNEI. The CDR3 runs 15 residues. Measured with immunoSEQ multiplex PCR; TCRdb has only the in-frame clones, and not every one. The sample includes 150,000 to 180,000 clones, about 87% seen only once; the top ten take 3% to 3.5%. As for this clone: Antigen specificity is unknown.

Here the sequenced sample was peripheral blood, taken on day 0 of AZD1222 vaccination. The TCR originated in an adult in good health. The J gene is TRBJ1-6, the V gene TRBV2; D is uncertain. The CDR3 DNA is TGTGCCAGCAGTGGTCTCGAAGGCCGAAATTCACCCCTCCACTTT. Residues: CASSGLEGRNSPLHF.